This TCR beta chain is from a study of shared clonotypes between healthy human individuals (dated by TCRdb to about 2020). Turning to the overall study: A few men and two women, aged 18 to 49 years, made up the cohort. For each donor, CD4 naive and CD4 memory were each run on three plates, CD8 naive on two plates, and CD8 memory on one plate. The study deeply sequenced blood TCR repertoires of about five healthy adults to estimate repertoire size and the extent of clonotype sharing between individuals. To increase sequencing depth and limit assay-specific biases, TCR repertoire library preparation and sequencing were carried out by different laboratories using diverse techniques. Each donor's leukapheresis produced roughly between roughly 0.85 and 10 billion PBMCs.

CD8 naive samples were CD45RO-negative cells positively selected for CCR7, giving a CD45RA+CCR7+ population that excluded TemRA cells. The donors were healthy, HIV-negative adults who had no recently reported acute infections or vaccinations. Every donor was a Caucasian adult living in Nashville, Tennessee, USA. Blood was collected by leukapheresis, and PBMCs were isolated by Ficoll-Histopaque density gradient centrifugation and then cryopreserved in liquid nitrogen vapor phase. Analytical flow cytometry was used to check the purity and quantity of each magnetically sorted T cell population. Each sorted fraction had its genomic DNA isolated and then quantified by UV absorbance on a Nanodrop 2000c. From cysteine to phenylalanine, the CDR3 is 17 amino acids long. CDR3 DNA is the only sequence kept; it has 51 bases, read in frame from the first base. From a lookup of the germline V gene, CDR1 and CDR2 are SGHRS and YFSETQ. Germline trimming: 4 bases from V, 0 bases from J; junction bases outside gene matches: 7.

Study-level results and caveats: The small number of donors limited the genetic and exposure-history diversity represented. Clonotypes shared by all four sorted-subset donors showed higher generation probabilities than non-shared clonotypes. Even with the large sequencing depth, rarefaction of the sorted-subset datasets indicated that sequencing was incomplete. Only blood was sampled, and tissue TCR repertoires likely differ from those in blood. Estimated clonotype richness was generally larger for naive than for memory subsets. Pairwise subsampling led to the expectation that sequencing depth would affect the degree of clonotype sharing among donors. When a few donors were compared, the shared fraction of clonotypes was about 5% for naive CD4, roughly 3.3% for naive CD8, roughly 2.3% for memory CD4, and roughly 0.4% for memory CD8.

Using the deep immunoSEQ assay, TCR CDR3 regions were amplified from genomic DNA by multiplex PCR. For each cell subset, the extracted genomic DNA was distributed evenly across all wells of several immunoSEQ 96-well plates, and each plate served as one replicate. For sorted subsets, about 200 ng genomic DNA, equal to tens of thousands of T cell genomes, was loaded into each replicate PCR. Purified libraries were quantified with a Qubit 3.0 fluorometer, sized on a Bioanalyzer 2100, and re-quantified with the KAPA Library Quantification kit. Every immunoSEQ 96-well plate was sequenced on a dedicated single-read 150-cycle Illumina NextSeq 550 flow cell. The study's own analysis went as follows. The immunoSEQ output contained only junctional sequences without quality scores, so filtering could not match that applied to full-length reads. Sequences were annotated with PyIR, a Python wrapper for IgBLAST v1.9, and V/J genes and CDR3 were assigned using IMGT germline references. Any read was removed if the V/J assignment was weak (E-value above 1e-6), the CDR3 was missing, or the read contained stop codons, out-of-frame junctions, or ambiguous translated residues. V3J clonotypes were defined by identical inferred V gene, J gene, and CDR3 amino acid sequence. Percentage overlap between repertoires was computed as shared unique clonotypes divided by the size of the smaller repertoire. RTK rarefaction, the Chao1 estimator, and Recon v2.1 estimates of unobserved clonotypes were used to assess repertoire richness. Generation probabilities for all TCRbeta clonotypes obtained by the gDNA method from a handful of donors were computed using OLGA. TCRdb re-hosts the immuneACCESS table, in-frame sequences only. Its copies lack some clones; in the studies checked, an unresolved V gene accounts for under half of them, and the cause for the rest is not known. D and trimming were read from the DNA, whereas the V and J calls and clone size are those reported in that table. The sample table contains about 2.1 million clones; only one count was recorded for 85% to 95% of them. About 1.7% of the sample goes to the ten largest clones.

About this clone: Its antigen has not been determined. No qualities accompany the bases; no much larger clone lies one base away.

The TCR sequence derives from a man between 18 and 29 years old in good health. Some clones in this sample may be carry-over from other donors' samples. This sequence uses TRBV5-1 and TRBJ2-1; the junction holds 10 bases that match TRBD2. Input material: naive CD8+ T cells from PBMCs. The cell subset or site label, read with the paper, signifies: CD45RA+CCR7+. The nucleotide sequence is given as TGCGCCAGCAGCCCCAGTAGCGGGAGGTTCTCCTACAATGAGCAGTTCTTC. The encoded protein is CASSPSSGRFSYNEQFF.